This TCR beta chain was obtained from a study of early T cells in non-severe SARS-CoV-2 infection. Study information: Unsorted whole blood bulk RNA was sequenced, with unpaired chains.

TCRdb recomputed calls from the 5' RACE reads with MiXCR, one row per CDR3 protein. The profile shows 65,000 to 90,000 distinct CDR3 sequences, 9% to 15% of them singletons. CDR3 length: 16 residues. Germline V gives CDR1 DFQATT, CDR2 SNEGSKA (reference sequence). Remarks on this clonotype: The junction does not match germline at one end; this may be a read error.

The gene calls are TRBV20-1 and TRBJ1-6; 9 bases agree with TRBD1. The sequenced sample was whole blood. This TCR derives from an adult who was a healthcare worker with PCR-confirmed SARS-CoV-2 infection or an uninfected control (not recorded which). The CDR3 sequence: CSARAPDRGDNSPLHF. CDR3 bases: TGTAGTGCTAGAGCGCCGGACAGGGGTGATAATTCACCCCTCCACTTT.